The 29 T cell receptor beta chains presented below share a single source sample, sequenced in a study of graft-versus-host responses after intestinal transplantation. No antigen is known for these receptors. Here immunoSEQ multiplex PCR was the method, and the copy in TCRdb shows in-frame clones only, minus some. The sample includes tens of thousands of clones, over 90% seen only once; the top ten take 0.15% to 0.2%. The sample here was unstimulated CD4+ T cells sorted from spleen or lymph node cells, taken before transplant. The receptors derive from a human donor who was the organ donor for an intestinal transplant.

The V and J genes are TRBV29-1 and TRBJ2-1; 7 bases fit TRBD2. V lost 7 bases and J lost 3; bases outside the gene matches: 18. Germline-derived CDR1 and CDR2 are SQVTM and ANQGSEA. CDR3 length equals 17 residues. CDR3 bases: TGCAGCGCCTCCGGGCCGTCTGGACGGGGGGTCTACAATGAGCAGTTCTTC. Translating it yields CSASGPSGRGVYNEQFF.

The V gene is TRBV2, the J gene TRBJ2-5; 7 positions agree with TRBD1. V trimming: 7 bases; J trimming: 4 bases; junction bases outside the gene matches: 6. The CDR3 sequence is 13 residues long. CDR1 and CDR2 (germline): SNHLY, FYNNEI. The CDR3 DNA reads as TGTGCCAGCAAGGGAACAGGGGTAGAGACCCAGTACTTC. Translating it yields CASKGTGVETQYF.

This sequence joins TRBV27 and TRBJ2-6; D is undetermined. The ends were cut back, 5 bases at V and 4 bases at J, with 12 bases in the middle. The germline gives CDR1 MNHEY, CDR2 SMNVEV (reference sequence). The CDR3 is 15 amino acids. The CDR3 sequence: CASSPVTSGANVLTF. The CDR3 DNA follows: TGTGCCAGCAGTCCGGTGACATCAGGGGCCAACGTCCTGACTTTC.

The chain couples TRBV7-2 to TRBJ1-2, with 9 bases matching TRBD1. CDR3 length: 18 residues. The J segment lost 2 bases and the V segment lost 5 bases, leaving 15 bases of the junction unmatched. Germline loops: CDR1 SGHTA, CDR2 FQGNSA. The CDR3 region has the DNA TGTGCCAGCAGCCCCTTTATTTTGGCCGGGACAGGGAACTATGGCTACACCTTC. Protein sequence: CASSPFILAGTGNYGYTF.

The chain has TRBV5-1 and TRBJ1-1, with D unclear. The V and J ends lost 0 bases and 6 bases respectively, with 9 bases between them. The germline V gene has CDR1 SGHRS and CDR2 YFSETQ. The CDR3 length is 13 residues. CDR3: CASSLVGLPEAFF. CDR3 sequence (DNA): TGCGCCAGCAGCTTGGTAGGTTTGCCTGAAGCTTTCTTT.

The chain employs TRBV14 and TRBJ1-4, with D hard to call. V was trimmed by 0 bases and J by 4 bases, leaving 9 bases between them. The germline V gene has CDR1 SGHDN and CDR2 FVKESK. The CDR3 is 15 amino acids. As DNA, the CDR3 is TGTGCCAGCAGCCAAGACGGCGGAGGTAATGAAAAACTGTTTTTT. Amino acid sequence: CASSQDGGGNEKLFF.

The chain is built from TRBV5-6 and TRBJ1-4; no reliable D call. This CDR3 is built from 14 residues. CDR1 and CDR2 from the germline V gene are SGHDT and YYEEEE. Trimming cost V 6 bases and J 4 bases, with 13 bases left between them. CDR3 loop: CASTKTAVNEKLFF. The CDR3 nucleotides are TGTGCCAGCACCAAGACGGCCGTTAATGAAAAACTGTTTTTT.

This sequence joins TRBV5-1 and TRBJ2-1; 7 bases are shared with TRBD1. Per the germline V gene, CDR1 is SGHRS and CDR2 is YFSETQ. This CDR3 spans 17 amino acids. V lost 4 bases and J lost 1; bases outside the gene matches: 11. The CDR3 DNA sequence: TGCGCCAGCAGCATAACCCCCGGGACAGTATCCTACAATGAGCAGTTCTTC. Translated, it gives CASSITPGTVSYNEQFF. The full variable domain, its missing parts supplied by reference TRBV5-1 and TRBJ2-1, is KAGVTQTPRYLIKTRGQQVTLSCSPISGHRSVSWYQQTPGQGLQFLFEYFSETQRNKGNFPGRFSGRQFSNSRSEMNVSTLELGDSALYLCASSITPGTVSYNEQFFGPGTRLTVL.

The V call is TRBV10-3, the J call TRBJ2-2, with TRBD1 matching 7 bases. This CDR3 contains 18 residues. V was clipped by 1 base and J by 5 bases; unmatched bases: 13. Per germline, CDR1 ENHRY and CDR2 SYGVKD. The CDR3 coding sequence is TGTGCCATCAGTGAGTGGGTAGGGGGCTCTTTTTGGACCGGGGAGCTGTTTTTT. It is translated as CAISEWVGGSFWTGELFF.

The chain couples TRBV6-1 to TRBJ2-7; tentatively, D is TRBD1 (5 bases). This CDR3 contains 14 residues. Trimming removed 0 bases from V and 7 bases from J, with 13 bases in between. The germline V gene has CDR1 MNHNS and CDR2 SASEGT. The CDR3 loop reads CASSEAGRLTEQYF. The CDR3 DNA is TGTGCCAGCAGTGAAGCGGGGCGGTTGACAGAGCAGTACTTC.

The chain links TRBV7-3 to TRBJ1-1; TRBD1 might be the D (6 bases). V lost 4 bases and J 5 bases, leaving 11 bases between the germline ends. This CDR3 region has 13 residues. Germline V gene sequence: CDR1 SGHTA, CDR2 FQGTGA. The CDR3 region is CASSSQGHTEAFF. In nucleotides, the CDR3 is TGTGCCAGCAGCTCCCAGGGACATACTGAAGCTTTCTTT. Full variable domain (outside the CDR3, taken from reference TRBV7-3 and TRBJ1-1): GAGVSQTPSNKVTEKGKYVELRCDPISGHTALYWYRQSLGQGPEFLIYFQGTGAADDSGLPNDRFFAVRPEGSVSTLKIQRTERGDSAVYLCASSSQGHTEAFFGQGTRLTVV.

This clone is a singleton in its sample. The rearrangement joins TRBV5-1 to TRBJ1-4, with a weak D call TRBD1 (6 bases). CDR1 and CDR2 from the germline V gene are SGHRS and YFSETQ. V gave up 4 bases and J gave up 10 bases, with 23 bases separating them. CDR3 size: 16 residues. CDR3 residues: CASSAVTGIMTGKLFF. CDR3 DNA: TGCGCCAGCAGCGCCGTGACAGGTATAATGACTGGAAAACTGTTTTTT.

The chain is built from TRBV5-4 and TRBJ2-5, with D perhaps TRBD2 (6 bases). V was cut by 1 base and J by 2 bases, with 15 bases left in between. Germline lookup yields CDR1 SGHNT and CDR2 YYREEE (reference sequence). The CDR3 contains 16 residues. This CDR3 is CASSLTGGAHQETQYF. As DNA, the CDR3 is TGTGCCAGCAGCTTGACGGGCGGGGCTCATCAAGAGACCCAGTACTTC.

V usage is TRBV7-2 and J usage is TRBJ1-1; D is undetermined. CDR3 size: 14 residues. Deletions cut 1 base from V and 0 bases from J, with 6 bases between. Germline loops: CDR1 SGHTA, CDR2 FQGNSA. CDR3 residues: CASSLGQMNTEAFF. CDR3 nucleotides: TGTGCCAGCAGCTTAGGCCAGATGAACACTGAAGCTTTCTTT.

This clone was seen just once. V and J are TRBV2 and TRBJ2-3, with TRBD1 as a possible D gene (5 bases). This CDR3 region has 14 residues. V was clipped by 5 bases and J by 0 bases, with 9 bases between them. Germline V gene sequence: CDR1 SNHLY, CDR2 FYNNEI. The chain's CDR3 is CASSWTTSTDTQYF. DNA of the CDR3: TGTGCCAGCAGTTGGACAACTAGCACAGATACGCAGTATTTT.

In its sample, this clone was seen once. Different DNA sequences within this sample yield the same CDR3. V is TRBV27 and J is TRBJ2-2, with no clear D. Per the germline V gene, CDR1 is MNHEY and CDR2 is SMNVEV (reference sequence). V lost 3 bases and J lost 2, with 7 bases in between. CDR3 length: 14 residues. In nucleotides, the CDR3 is TGTGCCAGCAGTTTTTCCCCCAACACCGGGGAGCTGTTTTTT. It is translated as CASSFSPNTGELFF.

V usage is TRBV19 and J usage is TRBJ1-1; no clear D gene. The CDR3 consists of 15 residues. Trimming pared 5 bases from V and 4 bases from J, leaving 17 bases between. The V gene's germline CDR1 is LNHDA and CDR2 SQIVND (reference sequence). The CDR3 DNA follows: TGTGCCAGTAGTCTATCGGCAGGACGAGTCACTGAAGCTTTCTTT. Translating gives CASSLSAGRVTEAFF.

The genes are TRBV5-1 and TRBJ1-2; 10 bases align to TRBD1. Looked up from germline, CDR1 is SGHRS and CDR2 is YFSETQ. The CDR3 length is 16 residues. Trimming at V came to 2 bases and at J to 2 bases, leaving 6 bases not matched to a gene. In nucleotides, the CDR3 is TGCGCCAGCAGCTTAATGGGACAGGGGCGGAACTATGGCTACACCTTC. Amino acid sequence: CASSLMGQGRNYGYTF.

The chain recombines TRBV19 with TRBJ1-6, with D tentatively TRBD1 (6 bases). CDR1 and CDR2 (germline): LNHDA, SQIVND (reference sequence). The CDR3 extends over 15 amino acids. With 2 bases removed from V and 6 bases from J, the gap between germline ends came to 11 bases. The CDR3 DNA reads TGTGCCAGTAGTATAACACAGGGCGGTAATTCACCCCTCCACTTT. This sequence encodes CASSITQGGNSPLHF.

This chain links TRBV19 with TRBJ2-7, with 7 bases that match TRBD1. The CDR3 sequence is 15 residues long. Trimming at V came to 3 bases and at J to 2 bases, leaving 7 bases not matched to a gene. Germline CDR1 LNHDA, CDR2 SQIVND (reference sequence). CDR3 bases: TGTGCCAGTAGTATCGAAATGACAGGGCCCTACGAGCAGTACTTC. Amino acids: CASSIEMTGPYEQYF. The full variable domain, completed using reference TRBV19 and TRBJ2-7, is DGGITQSPKYLFRKEGQNVTLSCEQNLNHDAMYWYRQDPGQGLRLIYYSQIVNDFQKGDIAEGYSVSREKKESFPLTVTSAQKNPTAFYLCASSIEMTGPYEQYFGPGTRLTVT.

The genes are TRBV20-1 and TRBJ1-2; 9 bases line up with TRBD1. The CDR3 runs to 11 residues. V lost 6 bases to trimming and J lost 8 bases; unmatched junction nucleotides: 4. Germline CDR1 and CDR2: DFQATT and SNEGSKA (reference sequence). CDR3 bases: TGCAGTGCCGGGGACAGGGTCGGCTACACCTTC. This gives the protein CSAGDRVGYTF.

The chain carries TRBV5-1 and TRBJ2-7, with D possibly matching TRBD1 (5 bases). The CDR3 spans 12 residues. With 2 bases removed from V and 7 bases from J, the gap between germline ends came to 10 bases. CDR1 is SGHRS and CDR2 is YFSETQ in the germline V gene. The CDR3 DNA reads TGCGCCAGCAGCTTTGGCAGGGAAGAGCAGTACTTC. Amino acids: CASSFGREEQYF.

This chain connects TRBV7-6 to TRBJ2-2; D is perhaps TRBD1 or TRBD2 (5 bases each). Deletions cut 0 bases from V and 2 bases from J, with 10 bases between. Germline V gene lookup returns CDR1 SGHVS and CDR2 FNYEAQ. This CDR3 is built from 16 residues. The CDR3 is CASSLAGTLNTGELFF. The CDR3 coding sequence is TGTGCCAGCAGCTTAGCCGGGACCCTTAACACCGGGGAGCTGTTTTTT.

In this sample, this clone turned up once. The rearrangement links TRBV6-1 to TRBJ1-6; 10 bases fit TRBD1. The V segment lost 5 bases and the J segment 13 bases; nucleotides outside the gene matches: 11. This CDR3 region has 15 residues. The germline V gene encodes CDR1 MNHNS and CDR2 SASEGT. CDR3 protein: CASSRTGTGVNPLHF. The CDR3 region has the DNA TGTGCCAGCAGTAGAACCGGGACAGGGGTTAATCCCCTCCACTTT.

V usage is TRBV28 and J usage is TRBJ2-4; D unclear. The CDR3 has 15 amino acids. V shed 3 bases and J shed 0 bases, with 9 bases lying between them. Germline V CDR1 and CDR2: MDHEN, SYDVKM. The CDR3 coding sequence is TGTGCCAGCAGTTTCTCAGGTACAGCCAAAAACATTCAGTACTTC. Protein product: CASSFSGTAKNIQYF.

The genes are TRBV7-3 and TRBJ1-1; D unclear. Germline lookup yields CDR1 SGHTA and CDR2 FQGTGA. V was pared by 1 base and J by 4 bases, with 13 bases between. This CDR3 contains 15 residues. The CDR3 sequence is CASSLIVGSVTEAFF. The CDR3 DNA reads TGTGCCAGCAGCTTAATCGTGGGTTCGGTCACTGAAGCTTTCTTT.

The rearrangement links TRBV7-2 to TRBJ1-6, with unresolved D. The germline V gene encodes CDR1 SGHTA and CDR2 FQGNSA. There are 15 residues in the CDR3. The V end was cut by 0 bases, the J end by 9 bases, with 12 bases between. The CDR3 DNA follows: TGTGCCAGCAGCTTAGCCACAGCATCCCTTTCACCCCTCCACTTT. Its protein product is CASSLATASLSPLHF.

The CDR3 bases are TGTGCCAGCAGCCTAGGACAGGGTAATTCACCCCTCCACTTT. Its protein product is CASSLGQGNSPLHF. The V gene is TRBV11-3, the J gene TRBJ1-6; 8 bases fit TRBD1. The germline V gene encodes CDR1 SGHNT and CDR2 YENEEA. V lost 5 bases and J lost 6; bases outside the gene matches: 3. This CDR3 contains 14 residues.

The chain recombines TRBV4-2 with TRBJ2-3; D remains ambiguous. V was cut by 0 bases and J by 5 bases, with 12 bases left in between. This CDR3 contains 15 residues. Germline lookup yields CDR1 LGHNA and CDR2 YNFKEQ. Here the CDR3 reads CASSQDTPAIDTQYF. CDR3 in DNA: TGTGCCAGCAGCCAAGACACTCCGGCGATAGATACGCAGTATTTT.